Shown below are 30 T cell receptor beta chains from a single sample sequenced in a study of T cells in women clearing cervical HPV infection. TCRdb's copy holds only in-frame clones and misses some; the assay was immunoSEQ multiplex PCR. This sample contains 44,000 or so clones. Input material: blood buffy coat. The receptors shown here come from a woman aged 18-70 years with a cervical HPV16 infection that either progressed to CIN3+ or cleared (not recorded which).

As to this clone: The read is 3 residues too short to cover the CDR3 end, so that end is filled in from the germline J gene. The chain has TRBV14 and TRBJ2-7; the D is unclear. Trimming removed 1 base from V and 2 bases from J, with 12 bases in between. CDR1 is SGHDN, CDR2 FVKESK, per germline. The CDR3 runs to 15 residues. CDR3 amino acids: CASSQGPGPTYEQYF. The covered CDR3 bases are TGTGCCAGCAGCCAAGGCCCAGGTCCAACCTACGAG.

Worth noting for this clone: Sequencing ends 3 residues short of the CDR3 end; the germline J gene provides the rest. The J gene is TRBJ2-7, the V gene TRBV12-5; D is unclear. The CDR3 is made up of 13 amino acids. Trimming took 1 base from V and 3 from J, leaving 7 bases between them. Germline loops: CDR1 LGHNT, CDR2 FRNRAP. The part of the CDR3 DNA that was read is TGTGCTAGTGGTTTGGGCACCGGCTACGAG. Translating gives CASGLGTGYE. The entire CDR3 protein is CASGLGTGYEQYF.

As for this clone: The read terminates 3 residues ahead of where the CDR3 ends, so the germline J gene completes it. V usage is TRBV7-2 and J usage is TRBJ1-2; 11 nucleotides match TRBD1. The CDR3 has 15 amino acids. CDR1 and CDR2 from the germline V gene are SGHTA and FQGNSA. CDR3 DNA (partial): TGTGCCAGCAGCTTCGGGACAGGGGGAGGCTACGAC. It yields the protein CASSFGTGGGYD. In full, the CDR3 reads CASSFGTGGGYDYTF.

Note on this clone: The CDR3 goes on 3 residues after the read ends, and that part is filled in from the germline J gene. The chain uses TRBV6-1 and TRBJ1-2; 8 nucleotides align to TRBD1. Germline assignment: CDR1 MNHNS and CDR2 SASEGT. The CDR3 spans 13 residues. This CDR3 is CASSAGQGGGYTF. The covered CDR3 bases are TGTGCCAGCAGTGCCGGACAGGGAGGAGGC.

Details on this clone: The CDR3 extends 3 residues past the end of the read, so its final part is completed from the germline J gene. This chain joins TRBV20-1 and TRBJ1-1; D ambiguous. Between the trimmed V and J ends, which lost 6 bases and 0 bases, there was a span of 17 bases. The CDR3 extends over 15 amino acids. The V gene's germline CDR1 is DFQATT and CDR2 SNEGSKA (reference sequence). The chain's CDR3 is CSAVRIIGLNTEAFF. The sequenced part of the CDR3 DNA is TGCAGTGCCGTCAGGATTATAGGCCTGAACACTGAA.

The sequenced CDR3 bases are TGTGCCAGCAGCCCCGGGGGGGGGCCGTACGAG. This encodes CASSPGGGPYE. The whole CDR3 is CASSPGGGPYEQYF. This chain connects TRBV11-2 to TRBJ2-7, with TRBD2 identical over 8 bases. The CDR3 end falls 3 residues outside the read, so it is completed with the germline J gene. The CDR3 sequence is 14 residues long. Germline trimming cut 5 bases from V and 4 bases from J; bases unmatched to any gene: 7. Germline CDR1 is SGHAT and CDR2 is FQNNGV.

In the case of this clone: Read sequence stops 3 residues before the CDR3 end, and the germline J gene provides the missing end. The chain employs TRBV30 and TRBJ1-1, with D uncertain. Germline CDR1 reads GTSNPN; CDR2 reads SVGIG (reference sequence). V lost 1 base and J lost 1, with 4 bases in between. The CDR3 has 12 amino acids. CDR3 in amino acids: CAWSGQNTEAFF. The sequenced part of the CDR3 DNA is TGTGCCTGGAGTGGGCAGAACACTGAA.

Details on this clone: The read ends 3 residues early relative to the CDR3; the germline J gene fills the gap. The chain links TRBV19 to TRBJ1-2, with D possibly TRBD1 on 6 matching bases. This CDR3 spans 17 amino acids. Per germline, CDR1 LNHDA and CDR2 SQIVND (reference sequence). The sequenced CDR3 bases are TGTGCCAGTAGTATAGAAGTTGGGGGCCATCGCTCCTACGAC. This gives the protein CASSIEVGGHRSYD. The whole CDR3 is CASSIEVGGHRSYDYTF.

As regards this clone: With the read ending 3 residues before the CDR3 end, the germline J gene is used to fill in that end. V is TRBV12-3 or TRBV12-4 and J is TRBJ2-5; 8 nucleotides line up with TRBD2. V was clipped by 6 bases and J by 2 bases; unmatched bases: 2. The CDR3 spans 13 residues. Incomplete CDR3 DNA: TGTGCCAGCAGGGTAGCGGGGCAAGAGACC. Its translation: CASRVAGQET. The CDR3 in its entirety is CASRVAGQETQYF.

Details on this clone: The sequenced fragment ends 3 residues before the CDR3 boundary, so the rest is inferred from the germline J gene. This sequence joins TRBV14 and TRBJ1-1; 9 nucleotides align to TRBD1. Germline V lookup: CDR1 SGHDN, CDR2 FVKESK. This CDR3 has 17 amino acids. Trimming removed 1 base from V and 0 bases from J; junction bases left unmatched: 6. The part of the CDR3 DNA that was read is TGTGCCAGCAGCCAAGTCGCGGACAGGGGATTGAACACTGAA. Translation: CASSQVADRGLNTE. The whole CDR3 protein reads CASSQVADRGLNTEAFF.

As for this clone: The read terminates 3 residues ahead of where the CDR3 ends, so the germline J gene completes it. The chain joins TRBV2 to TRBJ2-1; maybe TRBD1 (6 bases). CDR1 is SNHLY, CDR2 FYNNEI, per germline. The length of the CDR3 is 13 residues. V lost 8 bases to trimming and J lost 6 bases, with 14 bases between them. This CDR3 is CASSRDRINEQFF. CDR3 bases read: TGTGCCAGCTCACGCGACAGGATCAATGAG.

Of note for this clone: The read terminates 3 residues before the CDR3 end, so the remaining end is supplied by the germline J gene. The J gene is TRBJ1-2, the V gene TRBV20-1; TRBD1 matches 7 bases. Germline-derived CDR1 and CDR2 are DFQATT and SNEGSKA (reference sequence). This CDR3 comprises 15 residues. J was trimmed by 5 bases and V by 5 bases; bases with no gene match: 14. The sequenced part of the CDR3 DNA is TGCAGTGCTTTCAGGGGGACAGCTCCCTTGTATGGC. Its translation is CSAFRGTAPLYG. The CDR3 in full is CSAFRGTAPLYGYTF.

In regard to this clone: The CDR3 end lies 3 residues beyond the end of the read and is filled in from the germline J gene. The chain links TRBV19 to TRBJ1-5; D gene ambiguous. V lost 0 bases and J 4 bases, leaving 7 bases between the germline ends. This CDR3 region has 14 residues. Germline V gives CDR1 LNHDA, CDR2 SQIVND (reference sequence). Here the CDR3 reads CASSIERANQPQHF. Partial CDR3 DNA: TGTGCCAGTAGTATAGAGAGAGCTAATCAGCCC.

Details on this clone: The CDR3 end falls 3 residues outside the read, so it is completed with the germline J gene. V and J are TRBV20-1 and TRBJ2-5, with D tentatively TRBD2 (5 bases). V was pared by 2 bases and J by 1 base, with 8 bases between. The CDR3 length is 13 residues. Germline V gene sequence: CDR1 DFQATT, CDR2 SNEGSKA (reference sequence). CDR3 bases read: TGCAGTGCTAGATCGGGGTTCCAAGAGACC. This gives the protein CSARSGFQET. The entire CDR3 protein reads CSARSGFQETQYF.

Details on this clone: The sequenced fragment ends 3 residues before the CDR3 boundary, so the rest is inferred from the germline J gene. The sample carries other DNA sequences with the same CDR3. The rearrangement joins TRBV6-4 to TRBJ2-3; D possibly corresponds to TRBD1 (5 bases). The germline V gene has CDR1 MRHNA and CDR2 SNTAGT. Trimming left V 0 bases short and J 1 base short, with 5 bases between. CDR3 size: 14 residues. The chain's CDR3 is CASSDSGGTDTQYF. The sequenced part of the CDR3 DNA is TGTGCCAGCAGTGACTCAGGGGGCACAGATACG.

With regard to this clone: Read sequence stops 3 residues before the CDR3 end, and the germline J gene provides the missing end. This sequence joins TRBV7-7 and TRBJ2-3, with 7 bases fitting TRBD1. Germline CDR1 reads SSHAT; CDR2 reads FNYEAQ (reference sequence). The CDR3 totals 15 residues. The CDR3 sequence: CASSLGQRVQETQYF. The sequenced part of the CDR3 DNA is TGTGCCAGCAGCTTGGGACAGAGAGTTCAAGAGACG.

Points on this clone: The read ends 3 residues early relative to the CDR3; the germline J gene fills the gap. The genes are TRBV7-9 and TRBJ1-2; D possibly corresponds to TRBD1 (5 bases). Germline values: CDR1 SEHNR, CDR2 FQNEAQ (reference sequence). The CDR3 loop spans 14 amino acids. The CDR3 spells CASSFTRGQDIYTF. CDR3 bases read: TGTGCCAGCAGCTTTACGAGGGGCCAAGACATC.

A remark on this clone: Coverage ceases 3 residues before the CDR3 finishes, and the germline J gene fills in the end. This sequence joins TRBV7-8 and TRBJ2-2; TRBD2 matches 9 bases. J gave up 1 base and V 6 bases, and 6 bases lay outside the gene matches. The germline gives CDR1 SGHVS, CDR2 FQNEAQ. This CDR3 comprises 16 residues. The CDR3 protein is CASRPELAGNTGELFF. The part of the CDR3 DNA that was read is TGTGCCAGCAGACCGGAACTAGCGGGGAACACCGGGGAG.

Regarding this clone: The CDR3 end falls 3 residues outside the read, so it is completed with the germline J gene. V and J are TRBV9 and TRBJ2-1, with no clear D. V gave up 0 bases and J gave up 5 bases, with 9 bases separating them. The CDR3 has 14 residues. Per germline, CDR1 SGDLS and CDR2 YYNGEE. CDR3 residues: CASSVVWQDNEQFF. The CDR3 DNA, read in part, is TGTGCCAGCAGCGTAGTGTGGCAGGACAATGAG. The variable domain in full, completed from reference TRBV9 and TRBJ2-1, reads DSGVTQTPKHLITATGQRVTLRCSPRSGDLSVYWYQQSLDQGLQFLIQYYNGEERAKGNILERFSAQQFPDLHSELNLSSLELGDSALYFCASSVVWQDNEQFFGPGTRLTVL.

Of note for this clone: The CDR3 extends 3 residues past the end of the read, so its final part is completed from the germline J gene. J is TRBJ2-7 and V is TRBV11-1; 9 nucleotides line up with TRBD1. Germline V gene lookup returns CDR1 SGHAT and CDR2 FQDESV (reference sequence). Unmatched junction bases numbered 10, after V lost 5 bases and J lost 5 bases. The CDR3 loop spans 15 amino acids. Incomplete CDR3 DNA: TGTGCCAGCAGCCTCGCGGGGGACAGGGTCCACGAG. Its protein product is CASSLAGDRVHE. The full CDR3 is CASSLAGDRVHEQYF.

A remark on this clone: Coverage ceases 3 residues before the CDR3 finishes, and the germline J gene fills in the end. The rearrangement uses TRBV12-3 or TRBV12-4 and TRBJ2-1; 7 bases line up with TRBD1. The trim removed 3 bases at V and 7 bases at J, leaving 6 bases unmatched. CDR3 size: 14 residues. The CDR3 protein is CASSLGQGVNEQFF. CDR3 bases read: TGTGCCAGCAGTTTGGGGCAGGGGGTAAATGAG.

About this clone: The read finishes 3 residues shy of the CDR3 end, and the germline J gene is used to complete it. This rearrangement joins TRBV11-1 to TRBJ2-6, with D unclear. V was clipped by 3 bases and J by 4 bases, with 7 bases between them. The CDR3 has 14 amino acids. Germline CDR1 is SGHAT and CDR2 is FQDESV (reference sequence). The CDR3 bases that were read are TGTGCCAGCAGCTTGGTTCGGGGGGCCAACGTC. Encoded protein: CASSLVRGANV. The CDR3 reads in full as CASSLVRGANVLTF.

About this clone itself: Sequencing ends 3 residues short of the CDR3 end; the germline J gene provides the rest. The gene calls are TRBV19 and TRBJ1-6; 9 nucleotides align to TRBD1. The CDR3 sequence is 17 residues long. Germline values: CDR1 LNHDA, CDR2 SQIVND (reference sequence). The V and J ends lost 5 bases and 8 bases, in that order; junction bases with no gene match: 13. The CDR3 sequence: CASSPGTGQVAYSPLHF. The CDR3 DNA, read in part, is TGTGCCAGTAGTCCCGGGACAGGGCAGGTAGCTTATTCACCC.

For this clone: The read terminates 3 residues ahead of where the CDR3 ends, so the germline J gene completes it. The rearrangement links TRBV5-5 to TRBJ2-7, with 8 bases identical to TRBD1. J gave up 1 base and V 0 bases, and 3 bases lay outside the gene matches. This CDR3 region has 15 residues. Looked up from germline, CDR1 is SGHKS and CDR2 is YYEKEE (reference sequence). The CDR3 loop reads CASSLVWDRSYEQYF. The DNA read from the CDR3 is TGTGCCAGCAGCTTGGTTTGGGACAGGTCCTACGAG.

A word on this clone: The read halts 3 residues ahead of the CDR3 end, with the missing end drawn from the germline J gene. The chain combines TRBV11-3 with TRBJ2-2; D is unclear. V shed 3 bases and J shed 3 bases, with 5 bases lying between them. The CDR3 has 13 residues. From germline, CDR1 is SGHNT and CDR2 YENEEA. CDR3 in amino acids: CASSLKDTGELFF. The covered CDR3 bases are TGTGCCAGCAGCTTGAAGGACACCGGGGAG.

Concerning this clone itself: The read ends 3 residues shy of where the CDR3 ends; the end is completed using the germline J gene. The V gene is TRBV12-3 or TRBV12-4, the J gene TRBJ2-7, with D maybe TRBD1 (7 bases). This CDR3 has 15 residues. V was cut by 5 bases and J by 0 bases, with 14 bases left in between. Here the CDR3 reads CASSAGQRNSYEQYF. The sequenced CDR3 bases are TGTGCCAGCAGTGCGGGACAGCGTAACTCCTACGAG.

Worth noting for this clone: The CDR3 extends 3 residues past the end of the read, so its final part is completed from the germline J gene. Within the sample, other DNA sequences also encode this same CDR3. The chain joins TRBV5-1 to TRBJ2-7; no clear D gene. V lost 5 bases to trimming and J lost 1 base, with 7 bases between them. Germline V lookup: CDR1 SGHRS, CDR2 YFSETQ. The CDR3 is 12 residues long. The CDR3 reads CASSPGSYEQYF. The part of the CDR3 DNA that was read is TGCGCCAGCAGTCCCGGGTCCTACGAG.

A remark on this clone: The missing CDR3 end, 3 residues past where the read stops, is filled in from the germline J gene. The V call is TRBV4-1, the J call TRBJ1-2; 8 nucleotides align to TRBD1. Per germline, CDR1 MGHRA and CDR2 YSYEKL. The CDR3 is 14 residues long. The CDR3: CASQNDRGLGGYTF. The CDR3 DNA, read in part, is TGCGCCAGCCAAAACGACAGGGGACTGGGGGGC.

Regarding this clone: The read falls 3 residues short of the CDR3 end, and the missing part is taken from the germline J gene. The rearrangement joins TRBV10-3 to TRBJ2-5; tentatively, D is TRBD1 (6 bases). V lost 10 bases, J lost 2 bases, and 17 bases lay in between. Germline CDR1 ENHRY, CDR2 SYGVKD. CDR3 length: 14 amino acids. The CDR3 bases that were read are TGTGCCACAAGAATTGACAGGAGACAAGAGACC. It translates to CATRIDRRQET. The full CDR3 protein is CATRIDRRQETQYF.

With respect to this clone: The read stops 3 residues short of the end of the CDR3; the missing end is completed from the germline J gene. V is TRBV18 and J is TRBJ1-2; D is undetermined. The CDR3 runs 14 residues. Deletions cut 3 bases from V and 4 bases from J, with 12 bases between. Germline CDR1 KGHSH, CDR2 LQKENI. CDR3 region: CASSPISPIYGYTF. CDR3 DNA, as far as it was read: TGTGCCAGCTCACCGATAAGCCCGATCTATGGC.